The entry that follows covers one T cell receptor beta chain sequence. Antigen unknown. The CDR3 is 19 residues long. The germline V gene has CDR1 SGDLS and CDR2 YYNGEE. J gave up 5 bases and V 3 bases, and 13 bases lay outside the gene matches. This specimen belongs to a study of T cell responses to AZD1222 COVID-19 vaccine. Broader study findings: Repertoires in all cases were sampled only once the peak T cell response had passed. Spike-specific TCR breadth and depth grew following two AZD1222 doses.

Measured with immunoSEQ multiplex PCR; TCRdb has only the in-frame clones, and not every one. The data show about 120,000 clones, roughly 90% seen once. The specimen comprised peripheral blood, sampled on day 0 of AZD1222 vaccination. This chain links TRBV9 with TRBJ2-1; TRBD2 aligns across 14 bases. This TCR was recovered from an adult in good health. Here the CDR3 DNA reads TGTGCCAGCAGCGCCTCCGGGACTAGCGGGAGTAGGCCCGACAATGAGCAGTTCTTC. Amino acids: CASSASGTSGSRPDNEQFF.